These 31 T cell receptor beta chains originate from one sample sequenced in a study of blood T cells in healthy people across ages. The second PCR ran roughly 6 to 11 cycles with a sample-barcoded 5' primer and J-beta primers. MiXCR, applied by TCRdb to the 5' RACE reads, yields one record per CDR3 protein. The sample lists around 750,000 distinct CDR3 sequences; less than 70% were seen once. The sequenced sample was blood. The receptors originated from an elderly man in good health.

Note on this clonotype: At one boundary the junction diverges from the germline segment, which might be a read error. The chain joins TRBV3-1 to TRBJ2-5; TRBD1 is a possible D gene (5 bases). In germline, CDR1 is LGHDT, CDR2 YNNKEL (reference sequence). The CDR3 has 13 residues. The CDR3 DNA is TGTGTCAGCAGCCAAAGGGGCGAAGAGACCCAGTACTTC. Translating it yields CVSSQRGEETQYF.

The V and J genes are TRBV9 and TRBJ2-1; D ambiguous. Deletions cut 1 base from V and 4 bases from J, with 6 bases between. The germline V gene has CDR1 SGDLS and CDR2 YYNGEE. CDR3 length: 13 amino acids. CDR3: CASSVRLYNEQFF. CDR3 DNA: TGTGCCAGCAGCGTAAGACTGTACAATGAGCAGTTCTTC.

The chain joins TRBV20-1 to TRBJ1-5, with unresolved D. V lost 3 bases and J lost 5, with 5 bases in between. In germline, CDR1 is DFQATT, CDR2 SNEGSKA (reference sequence). CDR3 length: 11 amino acids. CDR3 protein: CSARSDQPQHF. The CDR3 DNA follows: TGCAGTGCTAGGTCTGATCAGCCCCAGCATTTT.

This clonotype has just a few counts. The genes are TRBV28 and TRBJ2-7; 13 nucleotides match TRBD2. This CDR3 contains 15 residues. Per the germline V gene, CDR1 is MDHEN and CDR2 is SYDVKM. V trimming: 4 bases; J trimming: 5 bases; junction bases outside the gene matches: 5. The chain's CDR3 is CASSSGLAGDNEQYF. CDR3 DNA: TGTGCCAGCAGTTCTGGACTAGCGGGAGACAACGAGCAGTACTTC.

This clonotype was counted only a few times. This chain links TRBV2 with TRBJ2-1; 9 nucleotides line up with TRBD2. Matching the DNA end better, TRBJ2-7 makes the J call doubtful. The CDR3 is made up of 15 amino acids. The germline gives CDR1 SNHLY, CDR2 FYNNEI. The CDR3 nucleotides are TGTGCCAGCAGTGACGCGGGAGGGCACTACAATGAGCAGTACTTC. Translation gives CASSDAGGHYNEQYF.

In this sample, this clonotype turned up a few times. The V call is TRBV20-1, the J call TRBJ2-5; D call uncertain. This CDR3 is built from 13 residues. V lost 0 bases and J lost 3, with 8 bases in between. Per germline, CDR1 DFQATT and CDR2 SNEGSKA (reference sequence). The CDR3 is CSARDPIKETQYF. DNA for the CDR3: TGCAGTGCTAGAGATCCCATTAAAGAGACCCAGTACTTC.

The gene calls are TRBV3-1 and TRBJ2-1, with 8 bases matching TRBD2. This CDR3 comprises 16 residues. Germline V gene lookup returns CDR1 LGHDT and CDR2 YNNKEL (reference sequence). V was pared by 4 bases and J by 5 bases, with 10 bases of the junction left unmatched. CDR3 loop: CASSRGWAGGNNEQFF. CDR3 DNA: TGTGCCAGCAGCCGCGGATGGGCGGGAGGAAACAATGAGCAGTTCTTC.

The chain is built from TRBV7-3 and TRBJ2-1; D might be TRBD2 (6 bases). The assigned J gene may be wrong: the sequence end matches TRBJ2-7 better. Germline CDR1 SGHTA, CDR2 FQGTGA. This CDR3 has 18 residues. In DNA form, the CDR3 reads TGTGCCAGCAGCTTAAGCGGAACCGGGACTGGATTTATGAATGAGCAGTACTTC. It specifies CASSLSGTGTGFMNEQYF.

This chain connects TRBV7-3 to TRBJ2-1, with D maybe TRBD2 (6 bases). V dropped 5 bases and J dropped 6 bases, with 17 bases sitting between them. The CDR3 sequence is 15 residues long. Germline CDR1 and CDR2: SGHTA and FQGTGA. The CDR3 loop reads CASSPGLAPSNEQFF. As DNA, the CDR3 is TGTGCCAGCAGCCCGGGGCTAGCGCCTTCCAATGAGCAGTTCTTC.

V gene TRBV30 combines with J gene TRBJ2-7; maybe TRBD2 (6 bases). V was clipped by 5 bases and J by 6 bases, with 20 bases between them. CDR3 size: 14 residues. Germline CDR1 is GTSNPN and CDR2 is SVGIG (reference sequence). The CDR3 protein is CAWAWMGRLVEQYF. The CDR3 DNA sequence: TGTGCCTGGGCGTGGATGGGGAGACTAGTCGAGCAGTACTTC. The full variable domain, its missing parts supplied by reference TRBV30 and TRBJ2-7, is SQTIHQWPATLVQPVGSPLSLECTVEGTSNPNLYWYRQAAGRGLQLLFYSVGIGQISSEVPQNLSASRPQDRQFILSSKKLLLSDSGFYLCAWAWMGRLVEQYFGPGTRLTVT.

The V gene is TRBV5-6, the J gene TRBJ1-2, with D uncertain. The CDR3 has 16 amino acids. Trimming removed 2 bases at V and 5 bases at J, with 19 bases between. Germline assignment: CDR1 SGHDT and CDR2 YYEEEE. CDR3 in amino acids: CASSLGGHSTYYGYTF. CDR3 sequence (DNA): TGTGCCAGCAGCTTAGGAGGGCATTCGACTTATTATGGCTACACCTTC.

This clonotype was observed a single time. The gene calls are TRBV12-3 or TRBV12-4 and TRBJ2-1; D remains unclear. Trimming left V 3 bases short and J 0 bases short, with 6 bases between. The CDR3 loop spans 14 amino acids. In DNA form, the CDR3 reads TGTGCCAGCAGTTTGACTTTCTCCTACAATGAGCAGTTCTTC. This gives the protein CASSLTFSYNEQFF.

The chain uses TRBV24-1 and TRBJ2-1; a possible D gene is TRBD2 (6 bases). This CDR3 is built from 15 residues. Germline CDR1 is KGHDR and CDR2 is SFDVKD. The V and J ends lost 3 bases and 4 bases respectively, with 12 bases between them. DNA of the CDR3: TGTGCCACCAGTGATCGGAGGGCCGGTTACAATGAGCAGTTCTTC. This codes for CATSDRRAGYNEQFF.

This clonotype was seen a handful of times. V gene TRBV7-2 combines with J gene TRBJ2-7; tentatively, D is TRBD1 or TRBD2 (5 bases each). Germline V gives CDR1 SGHTA, CDR2 FQGNSA. V dropped 4 bases and J dropped 3 bases, with 16 bases sitting between them. CDR3 length: 15 residues. CDR3 amino acids: CASSSTGTPSYEQYF. CDR3 bases: TGTGCCAGCAGCTCCACCGGGACGCCGAGCTACGAGCAGTACTTC.

This clonotype appeared once. The chain joins TRBV28 to TRBJ2-4; TRBD2 might be the D (6 bases). There are 14 residues in the CDR3. The germline V gene has CDR1 MDHEN and CDR2 SYDVKM. Deletions cut 2 bases from V and 13 bases from J, with 18 bases between. The CDR3 region is CASSLTSTAGEQYF. CDR3 coding DNA: TGTGCCAGCAGTTTAACTAGCACTGCCGGGGAGCAGTACTTC.

This chain uses TRBV3-1 with TRBJ2-3, with D perhaps given as TRBD1 or TRBD2 (5 bases each). The germline gives CDR1 LGHDT, CDR2 YNNKEL (reference sequence). Trimming shortened V by 1 base and J by 14 bases, and 16 bases separated the two germline ends. This CDR3 comprises 13 residues. This chain's CDR3 is CASSQAGTRNAYF. In DNA form, the CDR3 reads TGTGCCAGCAGCCAAGCGGGGACCAGGAACGCGTATTTT.

This clonotype has more than one count but fewer than ten. This rearrangement joins TRBV5-1 to TRBJ1-1; TRBD1 matches 11 bases. Germline V gene lookup returns CDR1 SGHRS and CDR2 YFSETQ. With V trimmed by 8 bases and J by 0 bases, 15 bases remained unmatched. CDR3 size: 18 residues. CDR3 sequence reads: CASLPFGTGGDLNTEAFF. CDR3 in DNA: TGCGCCAGTCTACCGTTCGGGACAGGGGGAGACCTGAACACTGAAGCTTTCTTT. The full variable domain, completed using reference TRBV5-1 and TRBJ1-1, is KAGVTQTPRYLIKTRGQQVTLSCSPISGHRSVSWYQQTPGQGLQFLFEYFSETQRNKGNFPGRFSGRQFSNSRSEMNVSTLELGDSALYLCASLPFGTGGDLNTEAFFGQGTRLTVV.

The V gene is TRBV7-2, the J gene TRBJ2-3; D is ambiguous. The CDR3 covers 15 residues. CDR1 and CDR2 from the germline V gene are SGHTA and FQGNSA. The V end lost 5 bases, the J end lost 14 bases, and 26 bases lay between the germline ends. CDR3 in DNA: TGTGCCAGCAGCCCCATTGGGATTGAGCACAGATACGCGTATTTT. It translates to CASSPIGIEHRYAYF.

The chain recombines TRBV27 with TRBJ2-7, with D maybe TRBD1 (6 bases). CDR1 and CDR2 (germline): MNHEY, SMNVEV (reference sequence). V was clipped by 5 bases and J by 3 bases, with 17 bases between them. There are 15 residues in the CDR3. The DNA for the CDR3 is TGTGCCAGCAGTCAGTCCCCGGAGGACAGCTACGAGCAGTACTTC. Residues: CASSQSPEDSYEQYF.

CDR3 nucleotides: TGTGCCAGCAGTTACGGGACAGGGATCTCCTACGAGCAGTACTTC. Encoded protein: CASSYGTGISYEQYF. The chain combines TRBV6-6 with TRBJ2-7; 9 bases are shared with TRBD1. CDR1 is MNHNY, CDR2 SVGAGI, per germline (reference sequence). J was trimmed by 0 bases and V by 2 bases; bases with no gene match: 2. The CDR3 spans 15 residues.

In this sample, this clonotype turned up many times. The CDR3 loop reads CASSLASGRLNYGYTF. The CDR3, as DNA: TGTGCCAGCAGCTTAGCGTCGGGCAGGTTAAACTATGGCTACACCTTC. The V call is TRBV7-2, the J call TRBJ1-2; the D is unclear. In germline, CDR1 is SGHTA, CDR2 FQGNSA. CDR3 size: 16 residues. V lost 0 bases and J lost 2, with 13 bases in between.

This rearrangement joins TRBV3-1 to TRBJ2-5, with D maybe TRBD2 (7 bases). V was cut by 4 bases and J by 6 bases, with 15 bases left in between. The CDR3 has 14 residues. The germline V gene encodes CDR1 LGHDT and CDR2 YNNKEL (reference sequence). The CDR3 region has the DNA TGTGCCAGCAGCCCGCGGGGGCTAGAAAAGACCCAGTACTTC. This codes for CASSPRGLEKTQYF.

The chain recombines TRBV29-1 with TRBJ2-5; no reliable D call. Judging by the DNA end, TRBJ2-7 fits better; the J call may be wrong. The germline V gene has CDR1 SQVTM and CDR2 ANQGSEA. The CDR3 contains 12 residues. DNA of the CDR3: TGCAGCGTTGGACTGTTCGGGCACGAGCAGTACTTC. Translation: CSVGLFGHEQYF.

J is TRBJ2-1 and V is TRBV2; 9 bases match TRBD2. CDR1 SNHLY and CDR2 FYNNEI come from the germline V gene. V shed 8 bases, J shed 2 bases, and the junction held 7 bases outside the gene matches. The CDR3 runs 15 residues. Written as DNA, the CDR3 is TGTGCCAGCGGGGCAGTAGCGGGGGCCTACAATGAGCAGTTCTTC. Translated, it gives CASGAVAGAYNEQFF.

CDR3 protein: CASSYTTGFVSGNTIYF. CDR3 DNA: TGTGCCAGCAGTTATACGACAGGGTTTGTCTCCGGAAACACCATATATTTT. V is TRBV6-5 and J is TRBJ1-3; 7 nucleotides agree with TRBD1. Germline lookup yields CDR1 MNHEY and CDR2 SVGAGI. The J segment lost 4 bases and the V segment lost 3 bases, leaving 12 bases of the junction unmatched. The CDR3 has 17 residues.

This clonotype was seen a few times. The J gene is TRBJ2-1, the V gene TRBV20-1; TRBD1 might be the D (6 bases). The germline V gene encodes CDR1 DFQATT and CDR2 SNEGSKA (reference sequence). The CDR3 is 15 amino acids. With 3 bases removed from V and 5 bases from J, the gap between germline ends came to 17 bases. The CDR3 reads CSASDADRLHNEQFF. The CDR3 coding sequence is TGCAGTGCTAGTGACGCGGACAGACTACACAATGAGCAGTTCTTC.

This clonotype was counted once. The V and J genes are TRBV5-1 and TRBJ2-3; 12 positions match TRBD2. Germline assignment: CDR1 SGHRS and CDR2 YFSETQ. Trimming at V came to 0 bases and at J to 14 bases, leaving 10 bases not matched to a gene. The CDR3 is 15 residues long. The CDR3 DNA reads TGCGCCAGCAGCTTGGTACTAGCGGGAGGTGGATACGCGTATTTT. It specifies CASSLVLAGGGYAYF.

J is TRBJ1-2 and V is TRBV7-2; 7 bases agree with TRBD1. CDR3 length equals 15 residues. Germline lookup yields CDR1 SGHTA and CDR2 FQGNSA. The V gene end was trimmed by 3 bases and the J gene end by 5 bases; junction bases not matched to a gene: 9. The CDR3 region has the DNA TGTGCCAGCAGCTTGGGAAGGGGGCGTTTGTATGGCTACACCTTC. Amino acid sequence: CASSLGRGRLYGYTF.

The chain has TRBV27 and TRBJ1-1; 9 bases fit TRBD1. V was clipped by 4 bases and J by 7 bases; unmatched bases: 7. The length of the CDR3 is 14 residues. Germline V gene data show CDR1 as MNHEY and CDR2 as SMNVEV (reference sequence). DNA for the CDR3: TGTGCCAGCAGTTCCACAGGGGGCGCGGTTGAAGCTTTCTTT. This gives the protein CASSSTGGAVEAFF.

This clonotype was found many times. This chain connects TRBV5-6 to TRBJ2-7; weak D call: TRBD2 (5 bases). Germline V CDR1 and CDR2: SGHDT, YYEEEE. Trimming shortened V by 4 bases and J by 3 bases, and 11 bases separated the two germline ends. The CDR3 consists of 13 residues. CDR3 bases: TGTGCCAGCAGCCCGTCCGGGAACTACGAGCAGTACTTC. Protein: CASSPSGNYEQYF.

The chain couples TRBV7-9 to TRBJ1-1; 7 bases fit TRBD1. V was pared by 5 bases and J by 6 bases, with 6 bases of the junction left unmatched. The CDR3 has 13 residues. The germline V gene encodes CDR1 SEHNR and CDR2 FQNEAQ (reference sequence). The CDR3 coding sequence is TGTGCCAGCAGCAACAGGGGCTATCCTGAAGCTTTCTTT. Translated: CASSNRGYPEAFF.